The entry below describes one T cell receptor (beta chain). What antigen it recognizes has not been identified. Base qualities are missing; no much larger clone stands one base away. Library preparation used the immunoSEQ multiplex PCR assay. For the multiplex PCR, a mixture combining 60 forward primers for TCR Vbeta segments and 13 reverse primers for TCR Jbeta segments was used. A multiplex PCR assay on genomic DNA amplified the CDR3 region of rearranged TCR beta genes. Amplified TCR beta libraries were sequenced as 87-base-pair reads on the Illumina HiSeq System. As for how the authors treated the data: In a later analysis, tens of millions of unique TCR beta chains were counted across the roughly 670 repertoires, and around 10 million of these chains were shared by at least two donors. Raw reads were error-corrected and collapsed into unique sequences with a nearest-neighbor algorithm that merged closely related sequences to remove PCR and sequencing errors. To assign V, D and J gene segments, CDR3 sequences were aligned to IMGT reference sequences. For a sequence to be retained, at least a six-nucleotide match to both a V gene segment and a J gene segment was required. A rearrangement counted as productive if the CDR3 had no stop codons and remained in frame with V and J, and every other rearrangement counted as non-productive. Following IMGT convention, CDR3 was defined as the stretch from the second conserved V-encoded cysteine up to the conserved J-encoded phenylalanine. Sequences without an unambiguous match to a single V gene segment were excluded from the earlier analysis of about 600 of the donors. In an earlier analysis of some 590 of the donors, a V segment was called functional when productive rearrangements were above 56.7%, and segregating when the standard deviation between donors exceeded 5%. A statistical classification framework was developed to diagnose cytomegalovirus status using the catalog of TCR beta chain sequences. A later analysis assigned V and J genes by comparing TCR nucleotide sequences with IMGT/GENE-DB human TR gene sequences. In a later analysis, CDR3 sequences and most-parsimonious VDJ recombination scenarios were assigned using the TCRdist pipeline. A later analysis defined each TCR beta chain by its CDR3 amino acid sequence plus V-gene family, and excluded reads lacking a unique V-gene family. A later analysis removed 500 to 650 highly shared, low-generation-probability nucleotide sequences to deal with suspected cross-contamination and a sequencing artifact. In a later analysis, a clonal expansion index for each public chain was calculated from normalized within-repertoire ranks of inferred template counts. In a later analysis, generation probabilities were computed with a VDJ recombination model fitted to out-of-frame rearrangements, and the resulting probabilities were checked against IGoR. A later analysis scored TCR-TCR, TCR-HLA and TCR-CMV co-occurrence with hypergeometric tests, applying a repertoire-size bias correction to TCR pairs. False discovery rates were estimated in a later analysis by permuting HLA or CMV assignments 20 times. In a later analysis, co-occurring TCRs were grouped using DBSCAN, with TCRdist sequence similarity added in when clustering inside HLA-allele-positive subsets. Co-occurrence clustering excluded repertoires with fewer than 30,000 or more than 120,000 public chains, plus five with anomalous nucleotide sharing. Here the immuneACCESS table is served through TCRdb, limited to in-frame sequences with V and J called. Missing clones are a known gap in these copies; in checked studies unresolved V genes cover under half, and the rest lacks a known reason. V, J and clone size derive from that table, while D and trimming were established from the DNA sequence. The sample profile shows roughly 180,000 clones; 80% of them were found once. Clones ranked in the top ten supply roughly 1.3% of the sample.

The cohort consisted of 600 to 700 healthy bone marrow donors. All cohort members were sampled while nominally healthy, although unrecorded immune exposures were likely present. The donor tested CMV seronegative and was one of the 352 seronegative cohort members. Each donor provided a peripheral blood sample, and peripheral blood mononuclear cells were used for TCR beta sequencing. Genomic DNA was extracted from the blood cell samples with the Qiagen DNeasy Blood Extraction Kit. Unmatched junction bases come to 3, with V trimmed by 1 base and J by 2 bases. The CDR3 contains 15 residues, cysteine and phenylalanine counted. Only the CDR3 DNA stays, 45 bases, in frame from base 1. In the germline V gene (reference sequence), CDR1 corresponds to LNHNV and CDR2 to YYDKDF. This entry comes from a study of cytomegalovirus exposure and HLA in healthy donors (TCRdb year 2017). Some background on the complete study: According to an earlier analysis of 550 to 750 of the donors, about 190 million T cells yielded 117 million unique TCR beta sequences and about 280 Gb of sequence data. An early release covering roughly 640 HLA-typed donors comprised 250 to 350 gigabases of sequencing data and around 86 million unique TCR sequences. The genetic ancestry cluster associated with self-reported Caucasian donors included 70% to 85% of the 398 genotyped donors. The study aimed to test whether signatures of past pathogen exposure could be identified by cataloging public T cell receptors. The T cell repertoires of several hundred subjects were profiled by immunosequencing and related to cytomegalovirus serostatus. Besides the first cohort of approximately 670 subjects, a separate validation cohort made up of 120 or so different subjects was used. To predict cytomegalovirus infection status, the study brought together high-throughput TCR immunosequencing, statistical association of individual TCRs with disease status, and machine learning. A later analysis re-analyzed previously published TCR beta repertoires from roughly 630 donors and added high-resolution HLA genotyping to study TCR occurrence patterns. Rather than using new phenotypic data, the later analysis identified candidate immune exposures from TCR beta sequences and from how often those sequences occurred across donors. An earlier analysis of nearly 600 of the donors applied high-throughput TCR beta sequencing to assess whether each TCR beta V gene segment acted as functional or pseudogenic. Donor age, sex, ethnicity and CMV serostatus were collected together with the repertoire data. In a later genetic analysis, genome-wide SNP genotypes for about 65% of the 666 donors were used, and that subset was treated as a discovery cohort. All discovery cohort repertoires had been generated using a single sequencing platform. Both class I and class II loci were covered by HLA typing, at four-digit resolution. Typing coverage varied by locus: roughly 629-630 donors for A, B, C, DRB1 and DQB1; more than 500 for DQA1; around 570 for DPA1; roughly 470 for DPB1. Roughly 5 DR-DQ haplotypes were handled as single units for association and clustering, since linkage in the cohort was strong. Among 398 genotyped donors of the cohort, an average of approximately 240,000 unique TCR beta nucleotide sequences were sequenced per donor, around a sixth of them non-productive. What the work shows at the level of the full study, not this receptor alone: CMV serostatus was the only immune exposure information available for the cohort. The classifier was reported to diagnose cytomegalovirus status with high specificity and sensitivity in both the original and validation cohorts. In a later analysis, HLA-associated TCR beta chains were found to be more clonally expanded and to have lower generation probabilities than equally common non-associated chains. Some IMGT-functional V segments, including TRBV6-2 and TRBV6-3, could not be told apart with the 87-base-pair reads, so those segments were excluded. In a later analysis, TCR association rates were found to vary across HLA loci, with the most associated TCRs seen for DRB1 alleles and the fewest for HLA-C alleles. Roughly uniform sequencing depth across donors was assumed in presence/absence analyses, although this assumption may not hold. In a later analysis, several top co-occurrence clusters were reported to appear linked to parvovirus B19, influenza, CMV and Epstein-Barr virus. Because HLA typing was unavailable for some donors at each locus, only the typed subset was used in association tests. V-gene and J-gene trimming of TCR beta chains was associated with a missense DCLRE1C variant in a later genetic analysis, and the association was replicated in an independent cohort. While some public TCRs were present in many individuals, most TCR sequences turned up only very rarely across donors. A further reported finding was that TCR beta sequences accurately predicted the HLA-A and HLA-B alleles for most subjects in the first cohort. Linkage disequilibrium might explain the correlated functional status among segregating V segments, but an unknown experimental factor could not be ruled out. In vitro tests confirmed that three of the cytomegalovirus-associated TCR beta chains recognize cytomegalovirus antigens. The study gave a list of some 150 TCR beta chains associated with cytomegalovirus. In a later analysis, more than 15,000 TCR beta sequences were associated with specific HLA alleles at a false discovery rate of 0.05. A later analysis found that most CMV-associated TCR beta chains appeared HLA-restricted, with HLA associations seemingly driven largely by CMV exposure. The authors suggested that the approach could potentially be generalized to other disease states and immunological phenotypes. In an earlier analysis of 587 of the donors, most TCR beta V segments appeared in productive rearrangements about 87% or about 30% of the time, broadly matching IMGT annotations. The sequencing pipeline was judged likely to have produced a cluster of highly shared sequence variants as a technical artifact. Some 16 rarely observed V segments, including chromosome 9 orphons, were excluded from the earlier analysis of approximately 500 of the donors because counts were too low. Only TCR beta chains were sequenced in this cohort, and the absence of alpha or paired-chain data limited detectable features. Strong co-occurrence of HLA alleles, especially DR and DQ, made assigning TCR associations to individual alleles difficult. According to a later genetic analysis, donors in an Asian-associated ancestry cluster had fewer N-insertions in productive TCRs than the approximately 630-donor mean.

The rearrangement combines TRBV15 with TRBJ2-7, and 9 junctional nucleotides match TRBD2. Sequencing input: PBMCs. This receptor was taken from a man aged 30-40 years in good health and CMV-seronegative. For the CDR3, the sequence is CATSRAQRGAYEQYF. The DNA sequence is given as TGTGCCACCAGCAGAGCCCAGCGGGGGGCCTACGAGCAGTACTTC.